One and the same sample provided the 22 T cell receptor beta chains below, sequenced in a study of identical twins. TCRdb reprocessed the 5' RACE reads via MiXCR and lists one record per CDR3 protein. The sample has some 440,000 distinct CDR3 sequences; 20% to 30% are singletons. In addition, the sample was reused for a study of T cells expressing NK-cell markers.

Sequenced: CD4+ T cells sorted from blood. These receptors were taken from a woman aged 18 to 35 in good health.

This clonotype showed up many times. The V call is TRBV19, the J call TRBJ2-7; D not resolved. Per germline, CDR1 LNHDA and CDR2 SQIVND (reference sequence). V lost 3 bases to trimming and J lost 0 bases, with 6 bases between them. The CDR3 is 13 residues long. This CDR3 reads CASSITVSYEQYF. For the CDR3, the DNA is TGTGCCAGTAGTATTACCGTCTCCTACGAGCAGTACTTC.

This clonotype showed up many times. The chain joins TRBV5-1 to TRBJ1-2, with 8 bases aligning to TRBD1. Germline CDR1 reads SGHRS; CDR2 reads YFSETQ. The V segment lost 3 bases and the J segment 2 bases; nucleotides outside the gene matches: 6. The CDR3 has 15 residues. The CDR3 bases are TGCGCCAGCAGCTCTCAGGGGGCTCGGAACTATGGCTACACCTTC. The encoded protein is CASSSQGARNYGYTF.

The chain uses TRBV3-1 and TRBJ2-1; D not certain. Trimming left V 5 bases short and J 9 bases short, with 20 bases between. Germline values: CDR1 LGHDT, CDR2 YNNKEL (reference sequence). This CDR3 spans 15 amino acids. CDR3 amino acids: CASSGALDSVPEQFF. The CDR3 DNA reads as TGTGCCAGCAGCGGAGCGCTAGACTCAGTCCCTGAGCAGTTCTTC.

The sample holds a few counts of this clonotype. The chain links TRBV12-3 or TRBV12-4 to TRBJ1-6; D remains unclear. The CDR3 has 14 amino acids. V shed 5 bases and J shed 5 bases, with 10 bases lying between them. The CDR3 bases are TGTGCCAGCAGTGACCGGGCCGATAATTCACCCCTCCACTTT. Translated: CASSDRADNSPLHF.

The rearrangement links TRBV20-1 to TRBJ2-2; D perhaps matches TRBD1 (5 bases). Trimming shortened V by 2 bases and J by 3 bases, and 13 bases separated the two germline ends. CDR1 and CDR2 (germline): DFQATT, SNEGSKA (reference sequence). This CDR3 is built from 15 residues. The CDR3 here is CSARSSGFDTGELFF. In DNA, the CDR3 is TGCAGTGCTAGATCTTCAGGGTTCGACACCGGGGAGCTGTTTTTT.

The chain is built from TRBV10-3 and TRBJ2-1, with D possibly being TRBD1 (6 bases). V was trimmed by 3 bases and J by 4 bases, leaving 7 bases between them. The CDR3 spans 13 residues. Germline V CDR1 and CDR2: ENHRY, SYGVKD. The CDR3 nucleotides read TGTGCCATCAGTGAACAGGGATACAATGAGCAGTTCTTC. This encodes CAISEQGYNEQFF.

A few counts support this clonotype. The chain couples TRBV3-1 to TRBJ1-1; D may be TRBD1 (5 bases). Germline V gene lookup returns CDR1 LGHDT and CDR2 YNNKEL (reference sequence). The CDR3 loop spans 15 amino acids. Between the trimmed V and J ends, which lost 4 bases and 0 bases, there was a span of 12 bases. The chain's CDR3 is CASSPRSGVNTEAFF. The DNA for the CDR3 is TGTGCCAGCAGCCCCCGCTCGGGGGTGAACACTGAAGCTTTCTTT.

This clonotype was found a few times. V gene TRBV5-5 combines with J gene TRBJ2-1; perhaps D is TRBD1 or TRBD2 (6 bases each). The CDR3 runs to 15 residues. The V end lost 4 bases, the J end lost 10 bases, and 21 bases lay between the germline ends. Germline-derived CDR1 and CDR2 are SGHKS and YYEKEE (reference sequence). CDR3 protein: CASSRYPGGGDEQFF. The CDR3 nucleotides read TGTGCCAGCAGCCGCTACCCCGGAGGGGGAGACGAGCAGTTCTTC.

V usage is TRBV20-1 and J usage is TRBJ2-3; 7 nucleotides agree with TRBD1. In germline, CDR1 is DFQATT, CDR2 SNEGSKA (reference sequence). This CDR3 is 15 amino acids long. J lost 4 bases, V lost 1 base, and 8 bases had no gene match. DNA of the CDR3: TGCAGTGCTAGAGTGGGGACAGAGGTCCCAGATACGCAGTATTTT. Protein product: CSARVGTEVPDTQYF.

The chain recombines TRBV11-2 with TRBJ2-5; D is tentatively TRBD1 or TRBD2 (5 bases each). The CDR3 is 14 amino acids. Germline V gene lookup returns CDR1 SGHAT and CDR2 FQNNGV. Between the trimmed V and J ends, which lost 5 bases and 10 bases, there was a span of 20 bases. CDR3 bases: TGTGCCAGCAGCAACCCCGGGGCCCTCCTGGACCAGTACTTC. It translates to CASSNPGALLDQYF.

V and J are TRBV20-1 and TRBJ1-1; TRBD1 agrees at 8 bases. V was clipped by 1 base and J by 0 bases; unmatched bases: 10. From germline, CDR1 is DFQATT and CDR2 SNEGSKA (reference sequence). This CDR3 is 17 amino acids long. CDR3 region: CSARGRTGSVMNTEAFF. CDR3 nucleotides: TGCAGTGCTAGAGGACGGACAGGGAGCGTTATGAACACTGAAGCTTTCTTT.

This clonotype was detected only a few times. The chain combines TRBV5-1 with TRBJ2-1; TRBD1 aligns across 10 bases. V lost 3 bases and J lost 5; bases outside the gene matches: 8. The CDR3 extends over 16 amino acids. Germline loops: CDR1 SGHRS, CDR2 YFSETQ. CDR3 sequence: CASSSPGQGGHNEQFF. CDR3 bases: TGCGCCAGCAGCTCCCCAGGACAGGGGGGACACAATGAGCAGTTCTTC. The full variable domain, completed using reference TRBV5-1 and TRBJ2-1, is KAGVTQTPRYLIKTRGQQVTLSCSPISGHRSVSWYQQTPGQGLQFLFEYFSETQRNKGNFPGRFSGRQFSNSRSEMNVSTLELGDSALYLCASSSPGQGGHNEQFFGPGTRLTVL.

The chain is built from TRBV20-1 and TRBJ2-1; tentatively, D is TRBD1 (6 bases). The germline V and J ends were trimmed by 4 bases and 6 bases, with 19 bases remaining between them. This CDR3 region has 15 residues. Per the germline V gene, CDR1 is DFQATT and CDR2 is SNEGSKA (reference sequence). The CDR3 DNA reads as TGCAGTGCTATACCCTGGGTGGGGGCCGGCAATGAGCAGTTCTTC. Protein product: CSAIPWVGAGNEQFF.

This clonotype was counted a few times. This chain connects TRBV20-1 to TRBJ2-7; a possible D gene is TRBD2 (7 bases). CDR1 DFQATT and CDR2 SNEGSKA come from the germline V gene (reference sequence). Trimming shortened V by 5 bases and J by 5 bases, and 13 bases separated the two germline ends. This CDR3 is built from 12 residues. The CDR3 reads CSAARGPDEQYF. The DNA for the CDR3 is TGCAGTGCTGCGCGGGGGCCCGACGAGCAGTACTTC.

The chain is built from TRBV10-2 and TRBJ1-3; no definite D call. Trimming took 6 bases from V and 0 from J, leaving 6 bases between them. Per the germline V gene, CDR1 is WSHSY and CDR2 is SAAADI. CDR3 length: 13 residues. CDR3 sequence: CASRDGSGNTIYF. The CDR3 nucleotides read TGCGCCAGCAGAGACGGCTCTGGAAACACCATATATTTT.

The chain uses TRBV7-9 and TRBJ2-3, with D maybe TRBD2 (5 bases). Trimming removed 6 bases from V and 0 bases from J, with 13 bases in between. There are 15 residues in the CDR3. Germline V lookup: CDR1 SEHNR, CDR2 FQNEAQ (reference sequence). The CDR3 DNA is TGTGCCAGCAGGACATACGGGGTCAGCACAGATACGCAGTATTTT. As protein: CASRTYGVSTDTQYF.

This chain uses TRBV25-1 with TRBJ2-2; D unclear. The CDR3 has 14 amino acids. Looked up from germline, CDR1 is MGHDK and CDR2 is SYGVNS. Trimming pared 4 bases from V and 4 bases from J, leaving 10 bases between. The CDR3, as DNA: TGTGCCAGCAGTGGATACCCTAGCACCGGGGAGCTGTTTTTT. It translates to CASSGYPSTGELFF.

This clonotype was observed a handful of times. As DNA, the CDR3 is TGTGCCAGCAGCGTAGGGACTAGCGGGAACTACGAGCAGTACTTC. Amino acids: CASSVGTSGNYEQYF. The chain joins TRBV9 to TRBJ2-7; TRBD2 agrees at 12 bases. This CDR3 is 15 amino acids long. Germline CDR1 and CDR2: SGDLS and YYNGEE. V gave up 0 bases and J gave up 3 bases; unmatched junction bases: 1.

In its sample, this clonotype was seen many times. The chain carries TRBV5-1 and TRBJ2-7, with no clear D. Germline CDR1 SGHRS, CDR2 YFSETQ. Trimming cost V 4 bases and J 5 bases, with 10 bases left between them. This CDR3 region has 12 residues. Written as DNA, the CDR3 is TGCGCCAGCAGCCCTGACAACGACGAGCAGTACTTC. Its protein is CASSPDNDEQYF.

This clonotype came up once. The V call is TRBV30, the J call TRBJ2-5, with D unresolved. The CDR3 contains 14 residues. Germline V gene sequence: CDR1 GTSNPN, CDR2 SVGIG (reference sequence). The ends were cut back, 4 bases at V and 0 bases at J, with 12 bases in the middle. CDR3 region: CAWKRTYYQETQYF. CDR3 DNA: TGTGCCTGGAAACGGACGTACTACCAAGAGACCCAGTACTTC.

The genes are TRBV20-1 and TRBJ2-3, with 7 bases aligning to TRBD2. Trimming cost V 0 bases and J 2 bases; bases outside gene matches: 5. CDR1 DFQATT and CDR2 SNEGSKA come from the germline V gene (reference sequence). There are 15 residues in the CDR3. In DNA, the CDR3 is TGCAGTGCTAGAGATCAAGCGGGGTCCACAGATACGCAGTATTTT. Amino acids: CSARDQAGSTDTQYF.

This clonotype was seen more than once but under ten times. The V and J genes are TRBV5-1 and TRBJ2-3, with D uncertain. This CDR3 spans 13 amino acids. Germline V gene lookup returns CDR1 SGHRS and CDR2 YFSETQ. V was trimmed by 6 bases and J by 3 bases, leaving 11 bases between them. The CDR3 coding sequence is TGCGCCAGCACGGGTCCCAGGACAGATACGCAGTATTTT. The encoded protein is CASTGPRTDTQYF.